This T cell receptor (beta chain) was sequenced for a study of blood T cell repertoires in COVID-19. About the research overall: Whether acute or convalescent, the COVID-19 samples came from the United States, Italy and Spain.

Germline CDR1 reads LGHDT; CDR2 reads YNNKEL (reference sequence). The V segment lost 2 bases and the J segment 1 base; nucleotides outside the gene matches: 1. CDR3 size: 14 residues. Authors' data handling: Reference gene primers were amplified, and this amplification served to estimate nucleated cell counts. Produced via immunoSEQ multiplex PCR; TCRdb's table is partial and in-frame only. V, J and clone size reflect that table, while D and trimming were determined from the DNA. The sample comprises fewer than 200,000 clones, approximately 85% of which are singletons, and 6.5% to 9% rests with the top ten.

The chain combines TRBV3-1 (or the pseudogene TRBV3-2) with TRBJ1-1, with 7 positions matching TRBD1. What was sequenced was peripheral blood. The sequence was collected from a woman aged 60-70 years with acute or convalescent COVID-19. The CDR3 DNA reads as TGTGCCAGCAGCCAACGGGACAGGAACACTGAAGCTTTCTTT. Amino acids: CASSQRDRNTEAFF.